These T cell receptor beta chains were read from a single sample in a study of T-cell memory formation after mild COVID-19. TCRdb passed the 5' RACE reads through MiXCR, listing each CDR3 protein once. The sample shows hundreds of thousands of distinct CDR3 sequences, 25% to 30% of them seen only once. The sequenced sample was PBMCs or a T cell subset sorted from them (not recorded which). These receptors all stem from an adult woman who had mild COVID-19 (a few samples of this study predate the infection). Cell type and time point are not known. Both conserved end residues are part of each CDR3. The order of the fields is V gene, clone size, J gene, CDR3 protein. Clone sizes are given selectively: once, few, many, or a class where the clone is expanded.

TRBV12-3/TRBV12-4	NA	TRBJ2-3	CASTLASGSTDTQYF
TRBV9	few	TRBJ2-7	CASSPDRATYEQYF
TRBV6-1	NA	TRBJ1-4	CASSEPYSQSNEKLFF
TRBV7-6	few	TRBJ2-5	CASSLAGPGQETQYF
TRBV7-6	NA	TRBJ2-1	CASSLATSAEQFF
TRBV7-6	few	TRBJ2-5	CASSLGLAGWPREETQYF
TRBV27	NA	TRBJ2-2	CASTRYKDGELFF
TRBV6-5	few	TRBJ2-7	CASRGTGTGFYEQYF
TRBV5-1	NA	TRBJ2-7	CASSAYTTGNEQYF
TRBV5-5	few	TRBJ1-5	CASSGSTGQQPQHF
TRBV18	NA	TRBJ1-2	CASSPPDRGNYGYTF
TRBV12-5	NA	TRBJ1-1	CASDTTGGLNTEAFF
TRBV20-1	NA	TRBJ2-7	CSARSLAGGPYEQYF
TRBV12-3/TRBV12-4	few	TRBJ1-2	CASTQTGGDYGYTF
TRBV21-1	NA	TRBJ2-5	CASSRKSRGFQETQYF
TRBV4-3	NA	TRBJ2-3	CASSFGLASRDTQYF
TRBV7-2	few	TRBJ1-1	CASSNEGGRNTEAFF
TRBV6-1	few	TRBJ2-1	CASRVQGASYNEQFF